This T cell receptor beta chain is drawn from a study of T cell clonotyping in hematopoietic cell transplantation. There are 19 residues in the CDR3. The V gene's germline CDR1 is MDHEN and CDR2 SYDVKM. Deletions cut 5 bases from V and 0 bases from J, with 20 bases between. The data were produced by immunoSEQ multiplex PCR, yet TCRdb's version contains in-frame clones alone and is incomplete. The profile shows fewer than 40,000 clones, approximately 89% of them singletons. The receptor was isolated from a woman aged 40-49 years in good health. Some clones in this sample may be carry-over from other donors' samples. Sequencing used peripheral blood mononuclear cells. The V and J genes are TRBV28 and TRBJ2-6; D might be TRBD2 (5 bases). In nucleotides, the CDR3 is TGTGCCAGCAGTCTTCCCTCACTTCGGACTCTCTCTGGGGCCAACGTCCTGACTTTC. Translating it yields CASSLPSLRTLSGANVLTF.